This T cell receptor beta chain was profiled in a study of cytomegalovirus exposure and HLA in healthy donors. Study as a whole: Later analysis reported that the 110 or so validation repertoires shared the platform of the approximately 690 first-cohort repertoires.

The ends were cut back, 0 bases at V and 6 bases at J, with 14 bases in the middle. This CDR3 region has 15 residues. CDR1 and CDR2 from the germline V gene are MNHEY and SVGAGI. Findings and caveats of the study: Subsequent analysis showed first-cohort TCR clusters tending to co-occur in 95 to 150 validation repertoires. The authors enumerated over 150 TCR beta chains as linked to cytomegalovirus. TCR sequences were mostly rare, though some public TCRs occurred in many donors.

About this clone itself: Its antigen is as yet unknown.

TCRdb's copy holds only in-frame clones and misses some; the assay was immunoSEQ multiplex PCR. The sample has approximately 260,000 clones; around 86% are singletons. The TCR originated in a woman younger than 30 in good health and CMV-seronegative. The rearrangement uses TRBV6-5 and TRBJ1-1, with D possibly matching TRBD1 (6 bases). Sequencing was performed on PBMCs. CDR3 loop: CASSYSRQVYPEAFF. The CDR3 DNA reads TGTGCCAGCAGTTACTCGCGACAGGTTTATCCTGAAGCTTTCTTT.